This entry features one TCR beta chain sequence. The CDR3 covers 14 residues. J gave up 5 bases and V 4 bases, and 7 bases lay outside the gene matches. Per the germline V gene, CDR1 is SGHTA and CDR2 is FQGNSA. Original methodology: Amplified reference gene primers provided the basis for estimating nucleated cell counts. Profiled with immunoSEQ multiplex PCR; TCRdb holds only in-frame clones, not every one. V and J calls plus clone size are reproduced from that table; the DNA served to infer D and trimming. The table records about 49,000 clones, approximately 80% of them present only once. This record comes from a study of blood T cell repertoires in COVID-19. About the study: Collection of acute and convalescent COVID-19 samples took place in the United States, Italy and Spain. Nucleic acid was either cDNA or gDNA, and it came from T cells, B-cell-depleted T cells, or PBMCs.

Material: peripheral blood. The chain joins TRBV7-2 to TRBJ1-2; 7 nucleotides agree with TRBD1. The sequence derives from a man in his sixties or seventies with active or convalescent COVID-19. CDR3 loop: CASSSGGIFYGYTF. CDR3 bases: TGTGCCAGCAGCTCAGGGGGGATCTTTTATGGCTACACCTTC.